A single sample is the source of the 16 T cell receptor beta chains below, sequenced in a study of blood T cell repertoires in COVID-19. Clones were read by immunoSEQ multiplex PCR, and TCRdb kept only the in-frame ones, dropping some. The data contain some 150,000 clones, about 80% of them seen just once; the ten biggest clones take up approximately 6.5%. Sequencing was carried out using peripheral blood. All receptors come from a human donor in a cohort sampled during active COVID-19.

J is TRBJ1-2 and V is TRBV30, with D perhaps matching TRBD1 (5 bases). This CDR3 has 13 residues. Trimming shortened V by 4 bases and J by 4 bases, and 13 bases separated the two germline ends. From germline, CDR1 is GTSNPN and CDR2 SVGIG (reference sequence). The CDR3 DNA reads TGTGCCTGGACCCCCCAGGGACTCTATGGCTACACCTTC. This translates into CAWTPQGLYGYTF.

This chain connects TRBV27 to TRBJ2-2; D not certain. Per germline, CDR1 MNHEY and CDR2 SMNVEV (reference sequence). The ends were cut back, 5 bases at V and 2 bases at J, with 15 bases in the middle. The CDR3 is 16 residues long. CDR3 loop: CASSPAALLNTGELFF. As DNA, the CDR3 is TGTGCCAGCAGTCCGGCAGCGCTACTTAACACCGGGGAGCTGTTTTTT.

The gene calls are TRBV10-3 and TRBJ2-5; 7 nucleotides match TRBD1. Germline assignment: CDR1 ENHRY and CDR2 SYGVKD. The CDR3 is 15 residues long. Trimming at V came to 2 bases and at J to 1 base, leaving 4 bases not matched to a gene. The CDR3 here is CAISEGGQTQETQYF. The CDR3 DNA reads TGTGCCATCAGTGAGGGGGGACAGACCCAAGAGACCCAGTACTTC.

The rearrangement links TRBV9 to TRBJ1-1, with 11 nucleotides matching TRBD1. With V trimmed by 2 bases and J by 1 base, 1 base remained unmatched. Germline V gene sequence: CDR1 SGDLS, CDR2 YYNGEE. The CDR3 spans 15 residues. DNA of the CDR3: TGTGCCAGCAGCGTTGGACAGGGGGCGAACACTGAAGCTTTCTTT. This encodes CASSVGQGANTEAFF.

The rearrangement joins TRBV5-1 to TRBJ2-1; the match to TRBD2 covers 7 bases. V lost 3 bases, J lost 0 bases, and 3 bases stayed unmatched. From germline, CDR1 is SGHRS and CDR2 YFSETQ. The CDR3 loop spans 15 amino acids. CDR3 nucleotides: TGCGCCAGCAGCTCCGGGGGGATCTCCTACAATGAGCAGTTCTTC. Amino acid sequence: CASSSGGISYNEQFF. The entire variable domain, with the rest obtained from reference TRBV5-1 and TRBJ2-1, is as follows: KAGVTQTPRYLIKTRGQQVTLSCSPISGHRSVSWYQQTPGQGLQFLFEYFSETQRNKGNFPGRFSGRQFSNSRSEMNVSTLELGDSALYLCASSSGGISYNEQFFGPGTRLTVL.

In its sample, this clone was seen once. The chain carries TRBV9 and TRBJ1-5; 9 bases are shared with TRBD1. Germline loops: CDR1 SGDLS, CDR2 YYNGEE. The CDR3 sequence is 14 residues long. J was trimmed by 6 bases and V by 3 bases; bases with no gene match: 4. The CDR3 region has the DNA TGTGCCAGCAGCGAACAGGGGGCAGTTCAGCCCCAGCATTTT. Amino acids: CASSEQGAVQPQHF.

The J gene is TRBJ1-6, the V gene TRBV9; D gene unclear. Germline V gene lookup returns CDR1 SGDLS and CDR2 YYNGEE. This CDR3 spans 17 amino acids. Trimming left V 0 bases short and J 7 bases short, with 17 bases between. The CDR3 reads CASSVDATVVENSPLHF. CDR3 DNA: TGTGCCAGCAGCGTAGATGCTACTGTCGTAGAAAATTCACCCCTCCACTTT.

This clone was counted a few times. CDR3 bases: TGTGCCAGCAGCGGGAGCCTACGGGGAGGTTCCCCCTACGAGCAGTTCTTC. It codes for CASSGSLRGGSPYEQFF. This chain links TRBV5-4 with TRBJ2-1; D might be TRBD2 (6 bases). Germline lookup yields CDR1 SGHNT and CDR2 YYREEE (reference sequence). V was trimmed by 4 bases and J by 10 bases, leaving 27 bases between them. This CDR3 spans 17 amino acids.

This clone was observed a few times. This chain connects TRBV5-1 to TRBJ2-2; 9 nucleotides match TRBD2. The germline V gene has CDR1 SGHRS and CDR2 YFSETQ. With V trimmed by 3 bases and J by 5 bases, 5 bases remained unmatched. The CDR3 covers 15 residues. The CDR3 nucleotides read TGCGCCAGCAGCTCTAGCGGGGAGACTACCGGGGAGCTGTTTTTT. Its translation is CASSSSGETTGELFF.

This chain uses TRBV5-1 with TRBJ1-6; 7 positions match TRBD1. CDR3 length: 15 residues. The germline CDR1 and CDR2 sequences are SGHRS and YFSETQ. Trimming took 5 bases from V and 2 from J; bases not matched to a gene: 4. The DNA of the CDR3 is TGCGCCAGCAGACCCGACAGGGCCTATAATTCACCCCTCCACTTT. This encodes CASRPDRAYNSPLHF.

The chain recombines TRBV4-3 with TRBJ2-3; 7 nucleotides align to TRBD1. J lost 7 bases, V lost 1 base, and 14 bases had no gene match. The germline gives CDR1 LGHNA, CDR2 YSLEER. This CDR3 spans 17 amino acids. In nucleotides, the CDR3 is TGCGCCAGCAGCCAAGCCGACAGGGTGAACATCGCCAATACGCAGTATTTT. It specifies CASSQADRVNIANTQYF.

The genes are TRBV15 and TRBJ1-5; TRBD1 matches at 8 bases. The CDR3 totals 16 residues. V shed 3 bases and J 0 bases; nucleotides not matched to a gene: 4. Germline CDR1 reads LNHNV; CDR2 reads YYDKDF (reference sequence). CDR3 region: CATSRAGQGSNQPQHF. In DNA form, the CDR3 reads TGTGCCACCAGCAGGGCCGGACAGGGTAGCAATCAGCCCCAGCATTTT.

This chain links TRBV10-3 with TRBJ1-2; D uncertain. Germline V lookup: CDR1 ENHRY, CDR2 SYGVKD. V was cut by 0 bases and J by 2 bases, with 7 bases left in between. The CDR3 is made up of 14 amino acids. CDR3 DNA: TGTGCCATCAGTGAGTCAGAGTACAACTATGGCTACACCTTC. It specifies CAISESEYNYGYTF.

This clone came up a few times. The chain employs TRBV4-3 and TRBJ2-2, with D possibly being TRBD1 (6 bases). V shed 4 bases and J shed 5 bases, with 8 bases lying between them. Germline V gene lookup returns CDR1 LGHNA and CDR2 YSLEER. The CDR3 runs to 13 residues. The CDR3 nucleotides are TGCGCCAGCAGCCTCGGACAGACCGGGGAGCTGTTTTTT. As protein: CASSLGQTGELFF.

The chain links TRBV5-5 to TRBJ1-1, with 7 positions matching TRBD1. V was clipped by 0 bases and J by 11 bases; unmatched bases: 7. Germline V gene lookup returns CDR1 SGHKS and CDR2 YYEKEE (reference sequence). CDR3 length: 13 residues. Here the CDR3 reads CASSLEMGRGAFF. The CDR3 DNA reads TGTGCCAGCAGCTTGGAAATGGGCAGGGGGGCTTTCTTT.

The chain has TRBV7-9 and TRBJ1-2; 12 bases fit TRBD1. The CDR3 extends over 14 amino acids. Germline V lookup: CDR1 SEHNR, CDR2 FQNEAQ (reference sequence). V dropped 5 bases and J dropped 8; count of bases not matched to a gene: 6. The CDR3 region has the DNA TGTGCCAGCAGCCCGGGACAGGGGGCTGGAGGCTACACCTTC. It yields the protein CASSPGQGAGGYTF.